The sequence of this TCR beta chain was determined in a study of blood T cell repertoires in COVID-19. This CDR3 region has 13 residues. Germline CDR1 is LNHDA and CDR2 is SQIVND (reference sequence). Trimming took off 4 bases at V and 2 bases at J, with 9 bases between the two ends. In the original workflow: Reference gene primer amplification in the assay estimated nucleated cell counts. Data came from immunoSEQ multiplex PCR; TCRdb stores just in-frame clones and leaves some out. The V and J calls and clone size are taken from that table; D and trimming were inferred from the DNA. The sample comprises hundreds of thousands of clones, roughly four fifths of which are singletons, and 8.5% to 9.5% rests with the top ten.

Sequencing input: peripheral blood. The chain couples TRBV19 to TRBJ2-7, with D possibly TRBD1 on 6 matching bases. This TCR came from a woman between 45 and 60 years old who had recovered from COVID-19. The CDR3 loop reads CASSKDSTYEQYF. The CDR3 DNA is TGTGCCAGTAGTAAGGACAGCACCTACGAGCAGTACTTC.